What follows is one T cell receptor (beta chain) and its context. This receptor's antigen is unknown. There are no base qualities to consult, and no much larger clone falls within one base. This entry belongs to a study of early T cells in non-severe SARS-CoV-2 infection (dated by TCRdb to the early 2020s). About the full investigation: Bulk RNA from unsorted whole blood was used for TCR sequencing, so alpha and beta chains could not be paired.

Study-level results and caveats: VDJdb matching was skewed toward anti-spike CD8 responses and likely underestimated virus-specific expansions, missing private and CD4 specificities.

Germline trimming amounts to 6 bases on V and 6 bases on J, with 10 as the count of junction bases outside the gene matches. As encoded in the germline V gene (reference sequence), CDR1 is MNHNY while CDR2 is SVGAGI. The CDR3 numbers 15 residues from cysteine through phenylalanine. Only the CDR3 DNA stays, 45 bases, in frame from base 1. A case-control design nested within a healthcare worker cohort in London, UK, was used, with weekly nasopharyngeal swab PCR tests and blood sampling performed. Between 23 and 31 March 2020, the week of the UK lockdown, healthcare workers were enrolled and then followed up weekly for as long as 16 weeks. Libraries were constructed by 5' RACE. These reads were obtained on a NextSeq 500. In the TCR library protocol, unique molecular identifiers were attached to individual cDNA molecules to correct for PCR bias and sequencing error. TCR alpha and beta chains were both sequenced, and the abundances of alpha and beta sequences in each sample were closely correlated with each other. Regarding the original processing steps: Decombinator V4 was used to annotate TCR sequences for V gene, J gene and CDR3. Expanded TCRs were defined as changing significantly between any two time points under a Poisson model with p below 0.0001. TCR abundances were normalised to the total number of TCRs sequenced per sample and expressed as counts per million. TRAV1-2 paired with TRAJ12, TRAJ20 or TRAJ33 defined MAIT TCRs, while TRAV10 paired with TRAJ18 defined iNKT TCRs. A search of VDJdb, accessed on 1 November 2021, was run for TCRs annotated to CMV, EBV and SARS-CoV-2, with TCRs annotated for multiple antigens excluded. Using fastp trimming at Q25 and MiXCR clonotype assembly, TCRdb reanalyzed the public sequencing data and kept in-frame beta chains. Rows merge per CDR3 protein into single entries with the most common DNA and genes. For this entry, the V and J calls and clone size follow TCRdb and not the study's own pipeline. Counted in this sample were around 58,000 distinct CDR3 sequences; 15% of them appeared once. The top ten constitute approximately 9.1% of the sample.

This sequence originates from an adult who was a healthcare worker with PCR-confirmed SARS-CoV-2 infection or an uninfected control (not recorded which). This sample comprised whole blood, obtained at baseline. The sequence links TRBV6-6 to TRBJ2-1; a stretch of 8 junction bases matches TRBD1. The DNA reads TGTGCCAGCAGCCCCGGGACAGGCTTCCCCAATGAGCAGTTCTTC. This sequence encodes CASSPGTGFPNEQFF.